This entry lists 4 T cell receptor beta chains sequenced from one sample in a study of post-analysis software for immune sequencing data. Study-level points and caveats: With TRBV5-6, TRBV5-1 and TRBV20-1 included, 5 or 6 TRBV segments were more frequent in patients than in controls.

Unique molecular identifiers were carried by the TCR beta cDNA libraries. One entry per CDR3 protein, called by TCRdb with MiXCR from the PCR reads. The table records about 460,000 distinct CDR3 sequences, around 40% of them present only once. No antigen is known for these receptors. Sequencing input: blood. The receptors derive from a girl aged 10 to 17 with multiple sclerosis.

This chain links TRBV5-1 with TRBJ2-1, with a tentative D call TRBD1 (6 bases). CDR1 and CDR2 (germline): SGHRS, YFSETQ. The CDR3 loop spans 18 amino acids. The V end lost 2 bases, the J end lost 8 bases, and 26 bases lay between the germline ends. The CDR3 spells CASSFSQGKYRLGDEQFF. For the CDR3, the DNA is TGCGCCAGCAGCTTTTCACAGGGTAAATATAGGCTTGGGGATGAGCAGTTCTTC.

This clonotype showed up just a few times. This sequence joins TRBV12-5 and TRBJ2-5, with D perhaps TRBD1 (6 bases). Germline-derived CDR1 and CDR2 are LGHNT and FRNRAP. The length of the CDR3 is 13 residues. V lost 6 bases, J lost 5 bases, and 13 bases lay in between. The CDR3 DNA is TGTGCTAGTGGACAGGGTTCTCGGGAGACCCAGTACTTC. Translating it yields CASGQGSRETQYF. The full variable domain, its missing parts supplied by reference TRBV12-5 and TRBJ2-5, is DARVTQTPRHKVTEMGQEVTMRCQPILGHNTVFWYRQTMMQGLELLAYFRNRAPLDDSGMPKDRFSAEMPDATLATLKIQPSEPRDSAVYFCASGQGSRETQYFGPGTRLLVL.

The genes are TRBV7-9 and TRBJ2-2, with D uncertain. The V and J ends lost 1 base and 6 bases respectively, with 6 bases between them. The CDR3 extends over 13 amino acids. Germline CDR1 and CDR2: SEHNR and FQNEAQ (reference sequence). The CDR3 region is CASSLGSAGELFF. The CDR3 region has the DNA TGTGCCAGCAGCTTAGGATCGGCCGGGGAGCTGTTTTTT.

The V gene is TRBV29-1, the J gene TRBJ1-2; a possible D gene is TRBD1 (5 bases). There are 13 residues in the CDR3. V gave up 6 bases and J gave up 5 bases, with 16 bases separating them. Germline CDR1 SQVTM, CDR2 ANQGSEA. The CDR3 DNA reads as TGCAGCGTCGCCGGGACTGGCGCTTATGGCTACACCTTC. Residues: CSVAGTGAYGYTF.